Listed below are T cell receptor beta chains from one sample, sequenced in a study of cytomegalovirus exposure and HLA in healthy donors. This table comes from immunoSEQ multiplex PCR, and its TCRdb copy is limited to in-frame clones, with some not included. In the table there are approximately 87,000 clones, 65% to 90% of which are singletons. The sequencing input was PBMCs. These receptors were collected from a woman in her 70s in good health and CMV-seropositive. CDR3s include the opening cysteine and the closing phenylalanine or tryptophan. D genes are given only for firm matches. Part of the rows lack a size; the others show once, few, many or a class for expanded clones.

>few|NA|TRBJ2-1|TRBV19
CASKSGPYNEQFF
TGTGCCAGTAAAAGCGGGCCCTACAATGAGCAGTTCTTC
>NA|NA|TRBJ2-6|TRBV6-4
CASSDSLNAFRQARAGANVLTF
TGTGCCAGCAGTGACTCCCTTAACGCATTCCGACAGGCCCGGGCAGGGGCCAACGTCCTGACTTTC
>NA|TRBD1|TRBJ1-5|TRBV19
CASRGGQGGQPQHF
TGTGCCAGTAGGGGCGGACAGGGAGGTCAGCCCCAGCATTTT
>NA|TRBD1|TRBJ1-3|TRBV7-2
CASSSGTGPNTIYF
TGTGCCAGCAGCTCAGGGACAGGGCCCAACACCATATATTTT
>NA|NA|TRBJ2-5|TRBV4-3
CASSQEINSSPWETQYF
TGCGCCAGCAGCCAAGAAATTAACTCGTCCCCGTGGGAGACCCAGTACTTC
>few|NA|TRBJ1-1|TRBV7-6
CASSLVAGEKAFF
TGTGCCAGCAGCTTAGTCGCAGGGGAGAAAGCTTTCTTT
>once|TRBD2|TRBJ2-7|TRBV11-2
CASSLTSGDYEQYF
TGTGCCAGCAGCCTGACTAGCGGAGACTACGAGCAGTACTTC
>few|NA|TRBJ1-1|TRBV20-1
CSANKNTEAFF
TGCAGTGCGAACAAGAACACTGAAGCTTTCTTT
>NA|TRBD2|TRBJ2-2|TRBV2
CASSERLAGNTGELFF
TGTGCCAGCAGTGAAAGGCTAGCGGGAAACACCGGGGAGCTGTTTTTT
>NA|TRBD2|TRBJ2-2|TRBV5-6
CASSLQLAGRTGELFF
TGTGCCAGCAGCTTGCAACTAGCGGGAAGGACCGGGGAGCTGTTTTTT
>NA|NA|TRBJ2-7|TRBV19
CASQSSLGGSYEQYF
TGTGCCAGTCAATCTTCTCTCGGCGGCTCCTACGAGCAGTACTTC
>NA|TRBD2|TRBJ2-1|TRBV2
CASLSGRPSNEQFF
TGTGCCAGCCTGAGCGGGAGGCCCTCGAATGAGCAGTTCTTC
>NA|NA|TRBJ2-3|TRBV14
CASSQGRGGHRGSTDTQYF
TGTGCCAGCAGCCAAGGCAGAGGGGGACACCGGGGCAGCACAGATACGCAGTATTTT
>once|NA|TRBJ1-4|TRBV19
CASSIVGAANEKLFF
TGTGCCAGTAGTATAGTGGGGGCGGCTAATGAAAAACTGTTTTTT
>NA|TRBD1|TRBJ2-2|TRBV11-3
CASSPQGATGELFF
TGTGCCAGCAGCCCCCAGGGGGCAACCGGGGAGCTGTTTTTT
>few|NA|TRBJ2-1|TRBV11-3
CASSLGTSGEQFF
TGTGCCAGCAGCTTAGGGACTTCGGGGGAGCAGTTCTTC
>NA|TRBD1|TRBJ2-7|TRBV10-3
CAIRTGQGGDEQYF
TGTGCCATCAGGACGGGACAGGGGGGGGACGAGCAGTACTTC
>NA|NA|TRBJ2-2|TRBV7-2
CASSSVVATGELFF
TGTGCCAGCAGCAGCGTGGTTGCAACCGGGGAGCTGTTTTTT
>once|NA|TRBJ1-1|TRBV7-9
CASSPEASALNTEAFF
TGTGCCAGCAGCCCAGAAGCGTCGGCCTTGAACACTGAAGCTTTCTTT
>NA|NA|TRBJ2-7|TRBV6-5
CASSRAGQSLYEQYF
TGTGCCAGCAGTCGAGCTGGACAGAGTCTCTACGAGCAGTACTTC
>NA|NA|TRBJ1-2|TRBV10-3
CAISESQGINYGYTF
TGTGCCATCAGTGAGTCTCAGGGGATAAACTATGGCTACACCTTC
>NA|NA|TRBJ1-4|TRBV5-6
CASSYLLPGQVREKLFF
TGTGCCAGCAGCTACCTGTTACCGGGACAAGTCAGAGAAAAACTGTTTTTT
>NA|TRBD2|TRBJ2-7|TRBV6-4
CASSDSAGGTYEQYF
TGTGCCAGCAGTGACTCAGCGGGAGGCACCTACGAGCAGTACTTC
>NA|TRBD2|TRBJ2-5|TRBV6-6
CASSSPLAGFEETQYF
TGTGCCAGCAGTTCCCCCCTAGCGGGATTTGAAGAGACCCAGTACTTC
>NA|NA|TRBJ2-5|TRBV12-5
CASGSQGGETQYF
TGTGCTAGTGGTTCGCAGGGTGGAGAGACCCAGTACTTC
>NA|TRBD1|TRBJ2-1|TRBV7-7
CASSQDRDHEQFF
TGTGCTAGCAGCCAGGACAGGGACCATGAGCAGTTCTTC
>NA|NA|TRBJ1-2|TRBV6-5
CASRRQGNYGYTF
TGTGCCAGCAGACGGCAGGGCAACTATGGCTACACCTTC
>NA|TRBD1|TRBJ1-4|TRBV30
CAWTRGQGQGEKLFF
TGTGCCTGGACCCGGGGACAGGGGCAGGGTGAAAAACTGTTTTTT
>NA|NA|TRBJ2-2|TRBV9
CASSVGRWTRELFF
TGTGCCAGCAGCGTGGGGCGTTGGACCCGGGAGCTGTTTTTT
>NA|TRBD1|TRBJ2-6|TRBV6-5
CASSWDRGFGANVLTF
TGTGCCAGCAGTTGGGACAGGGGCTTTGGGGCCAACGTCCTGACTTTC
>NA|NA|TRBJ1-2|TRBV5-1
CASSLVPANYGYTF
TGCGCCAGCAGCTTGGTGCCAGCTAACTATGGCTACACCTTC
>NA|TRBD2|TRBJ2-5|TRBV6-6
CASTARLAAGETQYF
TGTGCCAGCACTGCAAGACTAGCGGCCGGGGAGACCCAGTACTTC
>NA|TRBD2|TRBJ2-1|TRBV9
CASSEPGTMNEQFF
TGTGCCAGCAGCGAGCCCGGGACTATGAATGAGCAGTTCTTC
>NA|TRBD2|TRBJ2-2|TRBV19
CASRTKTSGTNTGELFF
TGTGCCAGTAGAACCAAGACTAGCGGGACGAACACCGGGGAGCTGTTTTTT
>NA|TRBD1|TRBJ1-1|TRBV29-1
CSAGQGTTTETEAFF
TGCAGCGCCGGACAGGGGACCACGACGGAGACTGAAGCTTTCTTT
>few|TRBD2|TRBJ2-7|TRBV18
CASSPPGQAGGFEQYF
TGTGCCAGCTCACCACCGGGGCAAGCGGGAGGGTTCGAGCAGTACTTC
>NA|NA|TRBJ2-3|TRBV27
CASSLEGQGLGTDTQYF
TGTGCCAGCAGTTTAGAAGGGCAGGGGTTGGGCACAGATACGCAGTATTTT
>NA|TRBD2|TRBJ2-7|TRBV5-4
CASSVAGTSKYEQYF
TGTGCCAGCAGCGTGGCCGGGACTAGTAAATACGAGCAGTACTTC
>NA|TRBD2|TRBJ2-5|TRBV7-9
CASSLGTIGETQYF
TGTGCCAGCAGCCTCGGGACTATAGGGGAGACCCAGTACTTC
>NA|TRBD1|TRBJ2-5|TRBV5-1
CASRAGTGGWETQYF
TGCGCCAGCAGGGCCGGGACAGGGGGCTGGGAGACCCAGTACTTC
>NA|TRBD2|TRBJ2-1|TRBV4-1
CASSPRTSGSYNEQFF
TGCGCCAGCAGCCCCCGGACTAGCGGCTCCTACAATGAGCAGTTCTTC
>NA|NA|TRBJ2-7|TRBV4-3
CASSPISYEQYF
TGCGCCAGCAGCCCAATCTCCTACGAGCAGTACTTC
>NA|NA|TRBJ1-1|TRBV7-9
CASSLATGQYEAFF
TGTGCCAGCAGCTTAGCTACTGGACAGTATGAAGCTTTCTTT
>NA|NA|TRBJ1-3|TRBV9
CASSVGGLGNTIYF
TGTGCCAGCAGCGTAGGTGGGCTGGGAAACACCATATATTTT
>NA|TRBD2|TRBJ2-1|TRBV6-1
CASSQTSGVSNEQFF
TGTGCCAGCAGTCAGACTAGCGGGGTTTCGAATGAGCAGTTCTTC
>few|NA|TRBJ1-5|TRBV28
CASSLPFGGNQPQHF
TGTGCCAGCAGTTTACCGTTCGGAGGCAATCAGCCCCAGCATTTT
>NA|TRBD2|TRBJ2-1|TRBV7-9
CASSLVLAGPNEQFF
TGTGCCAGCAGCTTAGTCCTAGCGGGCCCCAATGAGCAGTTCTTC
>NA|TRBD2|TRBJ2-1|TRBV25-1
CASLGLGLAGVYNEQFF
TGTGCCAGCCTAGGCTTAGGACTAGCGGGAGTTTACAATGAGCAGTTCTTC
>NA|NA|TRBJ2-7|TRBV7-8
CASSLPQGAHEQYF
TGTGCCAGCAGCCTCCCACAGGGAGCCCACGAGCAGTACTTC
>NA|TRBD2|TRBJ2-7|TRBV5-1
CASSDTSGSIEQYF
TGCGCCAGCTCTGATACTAGCGGGTCGATTGAGCAGTACTTC